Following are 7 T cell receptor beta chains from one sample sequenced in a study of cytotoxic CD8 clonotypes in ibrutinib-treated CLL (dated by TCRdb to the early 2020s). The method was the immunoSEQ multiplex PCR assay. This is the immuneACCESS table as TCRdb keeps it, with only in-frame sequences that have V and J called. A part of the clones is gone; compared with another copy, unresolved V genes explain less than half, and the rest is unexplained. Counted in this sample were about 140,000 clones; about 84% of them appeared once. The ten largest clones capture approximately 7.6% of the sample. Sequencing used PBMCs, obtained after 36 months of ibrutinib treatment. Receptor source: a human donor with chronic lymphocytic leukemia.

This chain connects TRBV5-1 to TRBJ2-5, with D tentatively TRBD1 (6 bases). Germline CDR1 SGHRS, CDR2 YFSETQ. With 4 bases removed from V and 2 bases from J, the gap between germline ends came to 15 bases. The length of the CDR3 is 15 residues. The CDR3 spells CASSHPDRRQETQYF. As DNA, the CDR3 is TGCGCCAGCAGCCACCCCGACAGGCGACAAGAGACCCAGTACTTC.

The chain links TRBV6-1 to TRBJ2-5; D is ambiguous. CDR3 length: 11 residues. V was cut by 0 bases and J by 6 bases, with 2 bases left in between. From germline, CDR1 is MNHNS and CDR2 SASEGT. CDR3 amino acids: CASSEAQTQYF. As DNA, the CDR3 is TGTGCCAGCAGTGAAGCTCAGACCCAGTACTTC.

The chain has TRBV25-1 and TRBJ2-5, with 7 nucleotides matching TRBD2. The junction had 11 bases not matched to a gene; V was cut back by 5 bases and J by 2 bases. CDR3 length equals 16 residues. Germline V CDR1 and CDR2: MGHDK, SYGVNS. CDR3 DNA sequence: TGTGCCAGCAGTAGAGCCGGGAGGACCTCACAAGAGACCCAGTACTTC. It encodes CASSRAGRTSQETQYF.

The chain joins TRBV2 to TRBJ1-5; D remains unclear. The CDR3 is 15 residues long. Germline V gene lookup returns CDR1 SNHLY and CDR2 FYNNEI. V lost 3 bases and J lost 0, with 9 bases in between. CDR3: CASSEWTRSNQPQHF. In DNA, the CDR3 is TGTGCCAGCAGTGAGTGGACTCGTAGCAATCAGCCCCAGCATTTT. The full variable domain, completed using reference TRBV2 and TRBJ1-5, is EPEVTQTPSHQVTQMGQEVILRCVPISNHLYFYWYRQILGQKVEFLVSFYNNEISEKSEIFDDQFSVERPDGSNFTLKIRSTKLEDSAMYFCASSEWTRSNQPQHFGDGTRLSIL.

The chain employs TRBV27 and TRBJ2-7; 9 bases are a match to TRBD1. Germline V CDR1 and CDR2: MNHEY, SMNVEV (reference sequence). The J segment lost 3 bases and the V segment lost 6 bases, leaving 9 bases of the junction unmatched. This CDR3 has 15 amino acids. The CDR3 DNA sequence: TGTGCCAGCAGAACCTATATGACAGGGGGCTACGAGCAGTACTTC. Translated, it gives CASRTYMTGGYEQYF.

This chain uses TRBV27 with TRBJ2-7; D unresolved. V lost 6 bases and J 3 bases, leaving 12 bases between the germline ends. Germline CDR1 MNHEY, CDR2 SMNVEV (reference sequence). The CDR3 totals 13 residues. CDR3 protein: CASSLGPVYEQYF. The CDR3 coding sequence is TGTGCCAGCAGCCTTGGTCCCGTCTACGAGCAGTACTTC.

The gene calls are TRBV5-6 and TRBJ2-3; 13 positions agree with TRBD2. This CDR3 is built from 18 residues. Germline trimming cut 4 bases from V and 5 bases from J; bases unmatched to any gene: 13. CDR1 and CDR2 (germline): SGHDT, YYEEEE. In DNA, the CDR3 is TGTGCCAGCAGCCAAATTATCACTAGCGGGAGGGACCTAGATACGCAGTATTTT. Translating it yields CASSQIITSGRDLDTQYF.